Presented here are 26 T cell receptor beta chains from one specimen sequenced in a study of shared clonotypes between healthy human individuals (TCRdb year 2020). Library construction relied on the immunoSEQ multiplex PCR assay. Entries here come from immuneACCESS through TCRdb and include only in-frame sequences with V and J called. Some clones fail to appear in such tables; in the studies checked, an unresolved V gene covers under half of the shortfall, and the cause of the remainder is unknown. The sample table holds 2 million to 2.5 million clones, of which about 90% were seen once. The ten top clones hold 0.3% to 0.45% of the sample. Sequencing input: naive CD4+ T cells from PBMCs. The sample's cell subset or site label is to be understood as: CD45RA+ positively selected. The receptors were sampled from a man aged 18 to 30 in good health. Some clones in this sample may be carry-over from other donors' samples.

The gene calls are TRBV28 and TRBJ1-3; 9 bases agree with TRBD1. The CDR3 is 19 residues long. V dropped 6 bases and J dropped 0; count of bases not matched to a gene: 15. Germline CDR1 is MDHEN and CDR2 is SYDVKM. This CDR3 is CASRPNSGTGTLSGNTIYF. The CDR3 DNA follows: TGTGCCAGCAGACCAAACTCCGGGACAGGGACTCTCTCTGGAAACACCATATATTTT. Complete variable domain (other parts from reference TRBV28 and TRBJ1-3): DVKVTQSSRYLVKRTGEKVFLECVQDMDHENMFWYRQDPGLGLRLIYFSYDVKMKEKGDIPEGYSVSREKKERFSLILESASTNQTSMYLCASRPNSGTGTLSGNTIYFGEGSWLTVV.

The chain combines TRBV25-1 with TRBJ2-6; D is uncertain. Trimming cost V 4 bases and J 0 bases, with 7 bases left between them. This CDR3 region has 15 residues. Per the germline V gene, CDR1 is MGHDK and CDR2 is SYGVNS. In nucleotides, the CDR3 is TGTGCCAGCAGTGTACAAATCTCTGGGGCCAACGTCCTGACTTTC. This codes for CASSVQISGANVLTF.

CDR3 protein: CASSRTGGSGNTIYF. CDR3 DNA sequence: TGTGCCAGCAGCCGGACAGGGGGCTCTGGAAACACCATATATTTT. The chain carries TRBV6-1 and TRBJ1-3; 10 bases fit TRBD1. V trimming: 6 bases; J trimming: 0 bases; junction bases outside the gene matches: 2. Germline loops: CDR1 MNHNS, CDR2 SASEGT. The CDR3 has 15 amino acids.

The chain combines TRBV11-2 with TRBJ1-1; maybe TRBD1 (6 bases). This CDR3 has 15 amino acids. V was shortened by 5 bases and J by 4 bases, with 17 bases between the two germline ends. Germline V gene sequence: CDR1 SGHAT, CDR2 FQNNGV. DNA of the CDR3: TGTGCCAGCAGCCCGGGACACACTATTATCACTGAAGCTTTCTTT. Translated, it gives CASSPGHTIITEAFF. Full variable domain (rest looked up from reference TRBV11-2 and TRBJ1-1): EAGVAQSPRYKIIEKRQSVAFWCNPISGHATLYWYQQILGQGPKLLIQFQNNGVVDDSQLPKDRFSAERLKGVDSTLKIQPAKLEDSAVYLCASSPGHTIITEAFFGQGTRLTVV.

This clone came up once. The rearrangement joins TRBV2 to TRBJ2-5, with TRBD2 matching 12 bases. The ends lost 0 bases at V and 5 bases at J; junction bases unmatched: 10. There are 18 residues in the CDR3. Looked up from germline, CDR1 is SNHLY and CDR2 is FYNNEI. The CDR3 loop is CASSEAGALAGGGETQYF. The CDR3, as DNA: TGTGCCAGCAGTGAAGCTGGGGCACTAGCGGGAGGAGGGGAGACCCAGTACTTC.

Only one count was recorded for this clone. This chain uses TRBV7-2 with TRBJ2-7, with TRBD2 as a possible D gene (5 bases). The CDR3 is made up of 14 amino acids. The V gene lost 1 base and the J gene lost 6 bases, with 13 bases spanning the gap. CDR1 SGHTA and CDR2 FQGNSA come from the germline V gene. The CDR3 reads CASSLERTSSEQYF. The CDR3 nucleotides read TGTGCCAGCAGCTTAGAGCGGACCAGCTCCGAGCAGTACTTC.

The CDR3 coding sequence is TGTGCCAGCAGCCAAGTAGGGGGATCCGGGGCCAACGTCCTGACTTTC. Protein: CASSQVGGSGANVLTF. The chain uses TRBV4-2 and TRBJ2-6, with D perhaps matching TRBD1 (6 bases). There are 16 residues in the CDR3. Germline assignment: CDR1 LGHNA and CDR2 YNFKEQ. Trimming pared 1 base from V and 4 bases from J, leaving 11 bases between.

The chain employs TRBV6-6 and TRBJ2-7; D may match TRBD1 or TRBD2 (5 bases each). The CDR3 contains 14 residues. The germline CDR1 and CDR2 sequences are MNHNY and SVGAGI (reference sequence). The ends were cut back, 5 bases at V and 3 bases at J, with 14 bases in the middle. CDR3 DNA: TGTGCCAGCAGTCCGGGACGGAGAATCTACGAGCAGTACTTC. It specifies CASSPGRRIYEQYF.

This clone was recorded a few times. This chain uses TRBV18 with TRBJ1-2; a weak D match, TRBD1 (5 bases). In germline, CDR1 is KGHSH, CDR2 LQKENI. V was trimmed by 1 base and J by 2 bases, leaving 11 bases between them. CDR3 length: 15 amino acids. The CDR3 loop is CASSPLPGPNYGYTF. For the CDR3, the DNA is TGTGCCAGCTCACCACTCCCGGGACCGAACTATGGCTACACCTTC.

V and J are TRBV7-3 and TRBJ2-1; 10 nucleotides match TRBD1. Trimming at V came to 5 bases and at J to 5 bases, leaving 3 bases not matched to a gene. Germline V gives CDR1 SGHTA, CDR2 FQGTGA. The CDR3 spans 14 residues. The CDR3 sequence: CASSRQGADNEQFF. The DNA of the CDR3 is TGTGCCAGCAGCCGACAGGGGGCGGACAATGAGCAGTTCTTC.

The CDR3 bases are TGTGCCAGCACGCTTGGACTAGCGGGAGGGAGAAATGAGCAGTTCTTC. Translation: CASTLGLAGGRNEQFF. This chain connects TRBV2 to TRBJ2-1; the match to TRBD2 covers 15 bases. CDR3 length: 16 amino acids. With V trimmed by 7 bases and J by 7 bases, 8 bases remained unmatched. From germline, CDR1 is SNHLY and CDR2 FYNNEI.

The rearrangement links TRBV5-1 to TRBJ1-1; tentatively, D is TRBD1 (5 bases). The CDR3 has 15 residues. V dropped 4 bases and J dropped 2 bases, with 15 bases sitting between them. Germline V CDR1 and CDR2: SGHRS, YFSETQ. The DNA for the CDR3 is TGCGCCAGCAGCGTGTCCAGGGACCTTAACACTGAAGCTTTCTTT. It translates to CASSVSRDLNTEAFF.

As for this clone: The same CDR3 arises from other DNA sequences in this sample as well. The DNA of the CDR3 is TGTGCCAGCAGTTTTCAGGGGCAGCCCCAGCATTTT. Protein: CASSFQGQPQHF. The chain couples TRBV27 to TRBJ1-5, with D possibly being TRBD1 (6 bases). CDR3 size: 12 residues. V shed 3 bases and J shed 7 bases, with 7 bases lying between them. Germline CDR1 and CDR2: MNHEY and SMNVEV (reference sequence).

The V gene is TRBV5-1, the J gene TRBJ1-1, with 8 bases lining up with TRBD1. The CDR3 totals 15 residues. V shed 3 bases, J shed 5 bases, and the junction held 9 bases outside the gene matches. Germline loops: CDR1 SGHRS, CDR2 YFSETQ. CDR3 sequence (DNA): TGCGCCAGCAGCTATGGACAGGGAAGTTTAACTGAAGCTTTCTTT. Its protein product is CASSYGQGSLTEAFF.

The rearrangement links TRBV6-1 to TRBJ2-2; 9 bases map to TRBD1. Losses at the gene ends were 6 bases for V and 3 bases for J; bases not matched to a gene: 5. Germline-derived CDR1 and CDR2 are MNHNS and SASEGT. The CDR3 spans 15 residues. Here the CDR3 DNA reads TGTGCCAGCAGGCTGGACAGGGGAGACACCGGGGAGCTGTTTTTT. Its protein product is CASRLDRGDTGELFF.

This chain joins TRBV29-1 and TRBJ2-5, with D perhaps matching TRBD1 (5 bases). This CDR3 spans 12 amino acids. Per germline, CDR1 SQVTM and CDR2 ANQGSEA. Trimming took 7 bases from V and 0 from J, leaving 9 bases between them. The CDR3: CSGWTNQETQYF. Here the CDR3 DNA reads TGCAGCGGATGGACAAACCAAGAGACCCAGTACTTC.

The gene calls are TRBV7-2 and TRBJ2-1; either TRBD1 or TRBD2 may supply D (5 bases each). The CDR3 covers 18 residues. The V gene's germline CDR1 is SGHTA and CDR2 FQGNSA. V was pared by 7 bases and J by 3 bases, with 25 bases between. The CDR3 loop is CASTLRWLPGAVYNEQFF. CDR3 DNA sequence: TGTGCCAGCACTTTAAGGTGGTTACCCGGGGCCGTCTACAATGAGCAGTTCTTC.

This clone has only one observation. V gene TRBV7-6 combines with J gene TRBJ2-2; 8 bases align to TRBD2. Germline CDR1 reads SGHVS; CDR2 reads FNYEAQ. The CDR3 has 20 residues. Trimming at V came to 6 bases and at J to 4 bases, leaving 22 bases not matched to a gene. DNA of the CDR3: TGTGCCAGCAGTTCTGCCGGGACTAGTACCTCCCAGCTCATCACCGGGGAGCTGTTTTTT. Translation: CASSSAGTSTSQLITGELFF.

A single count supports this clone. The rearrangement uses TRBV29-1 and TRBJ2-3; D is unresolved. The CDR3 sequence is 12 residues long. V lost 5 bases to trimming and J lost 2 bases, with 8 bases between them. Germline V CDR1 and CDR2: SQVTM, ANQGSEA. DNA of the CDR3: TGCAGCGTTATGGGATACACAGATACGCAGTATTTT. Its protein is CSVMGYTDTQYF.

The chain recombines TRBV29-1 with TRBJ1-2, with a tentative D call TRBD1 (5 bases). CDR1 and CDR2 (germline): SQVTM, ANQGSEA. Trimming cost V 4 bases and J 4 bases, with 10 bases left between them. The CDR3 sequence is 12 residues long. In DNA form, the CDR3 reads TGCAGCGTTGTACCAGGGTCCTATGGCTACACCTTC. Translated: CSVVPGSYGYTF. Using reference TRBV29-1 and TRBJ1-2 for the parts outside the CDR3, the full variable domain is SAVISQKPSRDICQRGTSLTIQCQVDSQVTMMFWYRQQPGQSLTLIATANQGSEATYESGFVIDKFPISRPNLTFSTLTVSNMSPEDSSIYLCSVVPGSYGYTFGSGTRLTVV.

The chain joins TRBV7-2 to TRBJ2-7; 10 bases map to TRBD1. Germline CDR1 SGHTA, CDR2 FQGNSA. J gave up 2 bases and V 5 bases, and 6 bases lay outside the gene matches. The CDR3 spans 15 residues. CDR3 nucleotide sequence: TGTGCCAGCAGCCCGCGACAGGGGGCGACCTACGAGCAGTACTTC. It translates to CASSPRQGATYEQYF.

The chain employs TRBV10-3 and TRBJ2-1, with 14 bases aligning to TRBD2. The CDR3 consists of 15 residues. The germline gives CDR1 ENHRY, CDR2 SYGVKD. Trimming removed 4 bases from V and 13 bases from J; junction bases left unmatched: 9. The CDR3 protein is CAISAGGLAGAGQFF. CDR3 DNA: TGTGCCATCAGTGCAGGGGGACTAGCGGGAGCCGGACAGTTCTTC.

This clone came up a few times. In the same sample, other DNA sequences code for this CDR3. The V and J genes are TRBV5-1 and TRBJ2-5; 7 bases align to TRBD1. The CDR3 sequence is 14 residues long. Germline lookup yields CDR1 SGHRS and CDR2 YFSETQ. Trimming at V came to 2 bases and at J to 0 bases, leaving 1 base not matched to a gene. The chain's CDR3 is CASSLGTDQETQYF. The DNA for the CDR3 is TGCGCCAGCAGCTTAGGGACAGACCAAGAGACCCAGTACTTC.

This rearrangement joins TRBV4-2 to TRBJ2-6; TRBD2 aligns across 8 bases. This CDR3 is built from 16 residues. The germline CDR1 and CDR2 sequences are LGHNA and YNFKEQ. Trimming removed 2 bases from V and 2 bases from J; junction bases left unmatched: 2. The CDR3 sequence is CASSQLLAAGANVLTF. In DNA, the CDR3 is TGTGCCAGCAGCCAACTACTAGCGGCTGGGGCCAACGTCCTGACTTTC.

The chain has TRBV4-1 and TRBJ2-7; 8 bases fit TRBD1. The CDR3 loop spans 15 amino acids. V gave up 6 bases and J gave up 4 bases; unmatched junction bases: 11. CDR1 is MGHRA, CDR2 YSYEKL, per germline. CDR3 coding DNA: TGCGCCAGCAGACAAAACTCAGGGGGCTTTTACGAGCAGTACTTC. Translated: CASRQNSGGFYEQYF.

The rearrangement joins TRBV28 to TRBJ2-4; 9 bases are shared with TRBD2. The CDR3 is 21 amino acids. V shed 5 bases and J 0 bases; nucleotides not matched to a gene: 20. CDR1 is MDHEN and CDR2 is SYDVKM in the germline V gene. CDR3 protein: CASSPLPEGGGEWLAKNIQYF. CDR3 DNA: TGTGCCAGCAGTCCGCTTCCGGAGGGCGGGGGGGAATGGCTAGCCAAAAACATTCAGTACTTC.